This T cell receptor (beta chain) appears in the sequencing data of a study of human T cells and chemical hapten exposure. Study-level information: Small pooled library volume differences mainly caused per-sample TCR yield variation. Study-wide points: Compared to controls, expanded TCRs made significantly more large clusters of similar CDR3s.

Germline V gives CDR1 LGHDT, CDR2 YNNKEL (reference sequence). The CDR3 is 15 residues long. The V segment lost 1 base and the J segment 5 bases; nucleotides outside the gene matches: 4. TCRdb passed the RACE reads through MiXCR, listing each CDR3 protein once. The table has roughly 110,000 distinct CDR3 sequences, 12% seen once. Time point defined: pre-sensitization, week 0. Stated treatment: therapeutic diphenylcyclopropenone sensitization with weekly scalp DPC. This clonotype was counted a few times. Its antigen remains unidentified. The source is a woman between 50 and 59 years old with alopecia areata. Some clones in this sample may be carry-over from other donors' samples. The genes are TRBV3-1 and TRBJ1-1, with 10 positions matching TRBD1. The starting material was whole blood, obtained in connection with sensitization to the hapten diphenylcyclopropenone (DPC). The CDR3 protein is CASSQGDRGRTEAFF. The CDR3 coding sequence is TGTGCCAGCAGCCAAGGGGACAGGGGACGTACTGAAGCTTTCTTT.